This T cell receptor beta chain appears in the sequencing data of a study of human T cells and chemical hapten exposure. The study's findings and limits: A positive correlation with patch test score was shown by PT1 expanded TCR counts. Expanded TCRs were compared with controls, and the expanded TCRs formed significantly more large CDR3 similarity clusters.

Time point specified: pre-sensitization, week 0. The treatment denotes: therapeutic diphenylcyclopropenone sensitization with weekly scalp DPC. Total RNA was isolated from whole blood that had not been fractionated. Alopecia patients between 18 and 70 years old and suitable for DPC were used as donors. Germline-derived CDR1 and CDR2 are MNHEY and SMNVEV (reference sequence). V dropped 3 bases and J dropped 4; count of bases not matched to a gene: 7. This CDR3 has 17 residues. This clonotype showed up many times. Its antigen is undetermined. Per the original methods: Ranging from roughly 23,224 to 750,000, TCR counts per sample had a median value of 95,638. TCRdb reanalysed the RACE reads using MiXCR and keeps one entry per CDR3 protein. The V and J calls shown here were made by TCRdb, not taken from the authors' results. The sample comprises 56,000 or so distinct CDR3 sequences, approximately 10% of which are singletons, and approximately 10% rests with the top ten.

The chain links TRBV27 to TRBJ2-5, with 14 bases fitting TRBD2. Sequencing was performed on whole blood, taken in connection with sensitization to the hapten diphenylcyclopropenone (DPC). This TCR was recovered from a woman between 25 and 40 years old with alopecia areata. Some clones in this sample may be carry-over from other donors' samples. CDR3 protein: CASSFHRLAGGLETQYF. For the CDR3, the DNA is TGTGCCAGCAGTTTCCACCGACTAGCGGGGGGGCTAGAGACCCAGTACTTC.